Listed below are T cell receptor beta chains from one sample, sequenced in a study of cytomegalovirus exposure and HLA in healthy donors. Clones were read by immunoSEQ multiplex PCR, and TCRdb kept only the in-frame ones, dropping some. The table records 140,000 or so clones, over 65% of them present only once. Sequences were obtained from PBMCs. Every receptor here comes from a woman aged 25-40 years in good health and CMV-seronegative. CDR3s include the opening cysteine and the closing phenylalanine or tryptophan. D genes are given only for firm matches. A clone size is listed for some rows: how often the clone was seen (once, few, many), or a class if it is expanded.

D,V,J,size,DNA,CDR3
NA,TRBV28,TRBJ1-3,few,TGTGCCAGCAGTCCCACATGGGGCGCTGGAAACACCATATATTTT,CASSPTWGAGNTIYF
TRBD1,TRBV2,TRBJ2-3,once,TGTGCCAGCAGGCAAGACAGGGGATTCAGCACAGATACGCAGTATTTT,CASRQDRGFSTDTQYF
TRBD1,TRBV4-1,TRBJ2-3,NA,TGCGCCAGCAGCCGAGGAGCCGGGACAGGGGGCAGAGATACGCAGTATTTT,CASSRGAGTGGRDTQYF
TRBD2,TRBV28,TRBJ2-3,NA,TGTGCCAGCAAACCCCCAGCGGGAGGGAGGGCAAAATTT,CASKPPAGGRAKF
NA,TRBV6-1,TRBJ1-3,few,TGTGCCAGCAGTCTACGTCCGTCTGGAAACACCATATATTTT,CASSLRPSGNTIYF
NA,TRBV28,TRBJ2-3,NA,TGTGCCAGCAGTCGAATCCTCGGCGGTCCAGATACGCAGTATTTT,CASSRILGGPDTQYF
NA,TRBV19,TRBJ1-2,NA,TGTGCCAGTAGGAGGACCTTAGGGCAGGGGTTTGGCTACACCTTC,CASRRTLGQGFGYTF
NA,TRBV19,TRBJ1-3,NA,TGTGCCAGTAGTATTGCGGCAGCCATCTCTGGAAACACCATATATTTT,CASSIAAAISGNTIYF
TRBD2,TRBV19,TRBJ2-1,NA,TGTGCCAGTAGTCCACTAGCGGCTAGCTCCTACAATGAGCAGTTCTTC,CASSPLAASSYNEQFF
TRBD1,TRBV5-1,TRBJ2-7,once,TGCGCCAGCAGCCTGTCGGGACAGACCTACGAGCAGTACTTC,CASSLSGQTYEQYF
TRBD2,TRBV11-1,TRBJ2-1,NA,TGTGCCAGCAGCCAAACGACTAGCGGGAGTGGCTATGAGCAGTTCTTC,CASSQTTSGSGYEQFF
NA,TRBV30,TRBJ2-3,NA,TGTGCCCGAAGGGAGGTATTTGGAGATACGCAGTATTTT,CARREVFGDTQYF
NA,TRBV28,TRBJ1-2,NA,TGTGCCAGCAGTTTTGACAGCCGAGGTATATATGGCTACACCTTC,CASSFDSRGIYGYTF
NA,TRBV5-1,TRBJ2-5,NA,TGCGCCAGCAGCTTGGCGGTCGAAGAGACCCAGTACTTC,CASSLAVEETQYF
NA,TRBV6-1,TRBJ1-3,NA,TGTGCCAGCAGTGAAGTGGCAGGGGCCGGAAACACCATATATTTT,CASSEVAGAGNTIYF
TRBD1,TRBV28,TRBJ1-4,NA,TGTGCCAGCAGTTTCCCCGGGACAGGGGGGGAAAAACTGTTTTTT,CASSFPGTGGEKLFF
TRBD2,TRBV19,TRBJ2-3,NA,TGTGCCAGTAGTGCCCCGCGACTAGCACGGGACACAGATACGCAGTATTTT,CASSAPRLARDTDTQYF
TRBD2,TRBV9,TRBJ2-3,once,TGTGCCAGCAGCGTGGGGACTAGCGGTTTTCTAGATACGCAGTATTTT,CASSVGTSGFLDTQYF
NA,TRBV28,TRBJ2-1,NA,TGTGCCAGCAGTTTAAGGGGTATAATGCGAGGTCCCTACAATGAGCAGTTCTTC,CASSLRGIMRGPYNEQFF
NA,TRBV30,TRBJ1-5,NA,TGTGCCTGGACCCCCCGCCGGAGCAATCAGCCCCAGCATTTT,CAWTPRRSNQPQHF
TRBD2,TRBV6-6,TRBJ2-5,NA,TGTGCCAGCAGCAAACCCGCGGGGGGCCAAGAGACCCAGTACTTC,CASSKPAGGQETQYF
TRBD1,TRBV28,TRBJ2-5,NA,TGTGCCAGCAGCCAAACAGGGGGGATGGAGACCCAGTACTTC,CASSQTGGMETQYF
NA,TRBV6-5,TRBJ1-1,NA,TGTGCCAGCAGTTACGGCAGGAAGAACACTGAAGCTTTCTTT,CASSYGRKNTEAFF
NA,TRBV5-4,TRBJ1-2,NA,TGTGCCAGCAGCGTAGGATCAGGCAACTATGGCTACACCTTC,CASSVGSGNYGYTF
NA,TRBV2,TRBJ2-5,NA,TGTGCCAGCAGTGAGGCCCAAGAGACCCAGTACTTC,CASSEAQETQYF
TRBD1,TRBV6-6,TRBJ1-1,NA,TGTGCCAGCACAGACAGGGTAACTGAAGCTTTCTTT,CASTDRVTEAFF
TRBD2,TRBV5-4,TRBJ2-1,NA,TGTGCCAGCAGCAGGACTAGCGCTTCGGGTAATGAGCAGTTCTTC,CASSRTSASGNEQFF
NA,TRBV19,TRBJ2-7,NA,TGTGCCAGTAGTATCAAGGAGGGATACGAGCAGTACTTC,CASSIKEGYEQYF
TRBD1,TRBV27,TRBJ2-6,NA,TGTGCCAGCGGGGGGTGGACAGGGGGGCGAGGGGCCAACGTCCTGACTTTC,CASGGWTGGRGANVLTF
NA,TRBV28,TRBJ2-6,NA,TGTGCCAGCGTTGGCGGTGGTGGGGCCAACGTCCTGACTTTC,CASVGGGGANVLTF
TRBD1,TRBV29-1,TRBJ2-5,few,TGCAGCGTTGAGAGGGGGCGCCACGAGACCCAGTACTTC,CSVERGRHETQYF
TRBD2,TRBV29-1,TRBJ2-5,NA,TGCAGCGTGGGGGCGGGCGGGGGGCAGGAGACCCAGTACTTC,CSVGAGGGQETQYF
TRBD1,TRBV4-1,TRBJ1-2,NA,TGCGCCAGCAGCCAGGGGACAGGGGGCGGCCGGGGCTACACCTTC,CASSQGTGGGRGYTF
TRBD2,TRBV5-1,TRBJ2-1,NA,TGCGCCAGCTCGCCGATAGCGGGATCCTACAATGAGCAGTTCTTC,CASSPIAGSYNEQFF
NA,TRBV25-1,TRBJ2-3,NA,TGTGCCAGCAGGATGACAGGCCGACTCACAGATACGCAGTATTTT,CASRMTGRLTDTQYF